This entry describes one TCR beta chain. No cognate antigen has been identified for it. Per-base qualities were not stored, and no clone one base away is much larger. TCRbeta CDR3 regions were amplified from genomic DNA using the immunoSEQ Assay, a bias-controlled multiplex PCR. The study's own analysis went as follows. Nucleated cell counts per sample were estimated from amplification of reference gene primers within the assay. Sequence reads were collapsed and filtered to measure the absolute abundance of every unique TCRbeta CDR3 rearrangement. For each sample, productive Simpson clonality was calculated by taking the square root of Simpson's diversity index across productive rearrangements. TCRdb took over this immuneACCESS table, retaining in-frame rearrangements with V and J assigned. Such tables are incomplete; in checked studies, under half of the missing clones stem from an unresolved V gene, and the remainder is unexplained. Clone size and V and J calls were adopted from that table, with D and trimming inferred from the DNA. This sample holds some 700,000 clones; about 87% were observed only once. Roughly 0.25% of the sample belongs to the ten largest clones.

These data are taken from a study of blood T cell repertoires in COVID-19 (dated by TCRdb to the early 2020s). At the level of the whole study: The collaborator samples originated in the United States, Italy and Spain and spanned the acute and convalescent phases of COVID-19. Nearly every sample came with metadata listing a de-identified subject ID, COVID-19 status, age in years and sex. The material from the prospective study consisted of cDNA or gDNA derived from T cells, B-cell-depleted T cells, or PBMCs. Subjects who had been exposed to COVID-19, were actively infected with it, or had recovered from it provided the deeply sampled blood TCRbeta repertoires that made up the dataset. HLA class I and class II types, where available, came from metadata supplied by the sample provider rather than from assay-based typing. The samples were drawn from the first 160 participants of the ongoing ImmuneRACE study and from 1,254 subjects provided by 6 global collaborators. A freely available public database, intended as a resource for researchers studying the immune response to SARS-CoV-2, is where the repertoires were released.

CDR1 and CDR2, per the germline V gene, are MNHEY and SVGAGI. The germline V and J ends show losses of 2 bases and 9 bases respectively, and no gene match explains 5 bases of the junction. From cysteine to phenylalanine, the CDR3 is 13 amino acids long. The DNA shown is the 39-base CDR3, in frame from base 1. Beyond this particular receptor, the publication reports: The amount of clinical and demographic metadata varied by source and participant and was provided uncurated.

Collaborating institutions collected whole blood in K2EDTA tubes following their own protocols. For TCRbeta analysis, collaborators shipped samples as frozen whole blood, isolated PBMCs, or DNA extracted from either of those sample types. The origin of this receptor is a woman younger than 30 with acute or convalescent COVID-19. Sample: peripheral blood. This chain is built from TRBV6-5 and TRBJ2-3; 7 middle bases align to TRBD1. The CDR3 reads CASSYGGQRTQYF. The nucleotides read TGTGCCAGCAGTTACGGGGGACAGCGCACGCAGTATTTT.